What follows are 19 T cell receptor beta chains derived from one specimen sequenced in a study of early T cells in non-severe SARS-CoV-2 infection. TCRdb called the 5' RACE reads again in MiXCR, with one record for every CDR3 protein. Of tens of thousands of distinct CDR3 sequences detected, around 5.6% appear once; the ten largest clones hold about 8%. The source material was whole blood. These receptors all stem from an adult who was a healthcare worker with PCR-confirmed SARS-CoV-2 infection or an uninfected control (not recorded which).

This clonotype showed up just a few times. The rearrangement links TRBV11-3 to TRBJ2-1; 8 bases line up with TRBD1. The CDR3 covers 12 residues. In germline, CDR1 is SGHNT, CDR2 YENEEA. The trim removed 7 bases at V and 5 bases at J, leaving 1 base unmatched. The CDR3 sequence: CASKGQDNEQFF. The DNA of the CDR3 is TGTGCCAGCAAGGGACAGGACAATGAGCAGTTCTTC.

This clonotype was observed a handful of times. The chain links TRBV7-8 to TRBJ2-3; 7 bases are a match to TRBD2. This CDR3 is built from 15 residues. Germline CDR1 and CDR2: SGHVS and FQNEAQ. Losses at the gene ends were 0 bases for V and 6 bases for J; bases not matched to a gene: 6. Here the CDR3 reads CASSLASGRSDTQYF. Here the CDR3 DNA reads TGTGCCAGCAGCTTAGCTTCCGGGAGGTCGGATACGCAGTATTTT.

This clonotype was counted between two and nine times. This rearrangement joins TRBV7-9 to TRBJ2-6; 8 bases are shared with TRBD2. Germline V gives CDR1 SEHNR, CDR2 FQNEAQ (reference sequence). The length of the CDR3 is 17 residues. J gave up 4 bases and V 5 bases, and 10 bases lay outside the gene matches. The CDR3 coding sequence is TGTGCCAGCAGCCTTCGTAGCGGGAAGGCGGGGGCCAACGTCCTGACTTTC. Amino acid sequence: CASSLRSGKAGANVLTF.

V usage is TRBV15 and J usage is TRBJ2-3; tentative D call: TRBD2 (6 bases). Germline values: CDR1 LNHNV, CDR2 YYDKDF (reference sequence). CDR3 length equals 14 residues. The V gene lost 3 bases and the J gene lost 0 bases, with 7 bases spanning the gap. The CDR3 protein is CATSSGTSTDTQYF. CDR3 coding DNA: TGTGCCACCAGCAGCGGGACTAGCACAGATACGCAGTATTTT.

This chain joins TRBV12-3 or TRBV12-4 and TRBJ1-5; TRBD1 aligns across 8 bases. This CDR3 has 15 residues. J lost 4 bases, V lost 5 bases, and 7 bases had no gene match. The CDR3 loop is CASSAGQGQNQPQHF. The CDR3 nucleotides read TGTGCCAGCAGTGCTGGACAGGGACAGAATCAGCCCCAGCATTTT.

The chain has TRBV6-2 or TRBV6-3 and TRBJ2-5, with 8 bases aligning to TRBD2. V shed 0 bases and J 5 bases; nucleotides not matched to a gene: 11. Germline V lookup: CDR1 MNHEY, CDR2 SVGEGT. The CDR3 loop spans 17 amino acids. CDR3 protein: CASSYSISGGPTETQYF. CDR3 nucleotide sequence: TGTGCCAGCAGTTACTCGATTTCGGGAGGGCCGACGGAGACCCAGTACTTC.

This clonotype was recorded at least ten times. The chain carries TRBV28 and TRBJ1-1; TRBD1 might be the D (5 bases). Trimming cost V 2 bases and J 0 bases, with 19 bases left between them. This CDR3 contains 18 residues. CDR1 is MDHEN, CDR2 SYDVKM, per germline. CDR3 in amino acids: CASSLKDTDRLMNTEAFF. CDR3 nucleotides: TGTGCCAGCAGTTTAAAGGACACGGACCGTTTGATGAACACTGAAGCTTTCTTT.

There are many counts of this clonotype. The rearrangement links TRBV29-1 to TRBJ2-1; perhaps TRBD2 as D (6 bases). The CDR3 loop spans 11 amino acids. V was pared by 4 bases and J by 5 bases, with 6 bases between. CDR1 is SQVTM, CDR2 ANQGSEA, per germline. In DNA form, the CDR3 reads TGCAGCGTTGGGAGGGACAATGAGCAGTTCTTC. Residues: CSVGRDNEQFF.

This clonotype was picked up many times. The genes are TRBV7-9 and TRBJ2-1, with 8 bases fitting TRBD2. The CDR3 is 16 residues long. Unmatched junction bases numbered 13, after V lost 5 bases and J lost 7 bases. Looked up from germline, CDR1 is SEHNR and CDR2 is FQNEAQ (reference sequence). CDR3: CASSPLRGGRSNEQFF. In DNA form, the CDR3 reads TGTGCCAGCAGCCCACTCCGAGGCGGGAGGAGTAATGAGCAGTTCTTC.

The chain joins TRBV24-1 to TRBJ2-1; D uncertain. The V gene lost 5 bases and the J gene lost 0 bases, with 13 bases spanning the gap. Germline-derived CDR1 and CDR2 are KGHDR and SFDVKD. The CDR3 runs 16 residues. In DNA form, the CDR3 reads TGTGCCACCAGTGGACGTGGGAAAACCTCCTACAATGAGCAGTTCTTC. Translating gives CATSGRGKTSYNEQFF.

V and J are TRBV12-3 or TRBV12-4 and TRBJ1-5; no reliable D call. The CDR3 spans 12 residues. V dropped 4 bases and J dropped 6 bases, with 7 bases sitting between them. CDR3 bases: TGTGCCAGCAGTTCGGGGAGTCAGCCCCAGCATTTT. Amino acids: CASSSGSQPQHF.

The chain links TRBV2 to TRBJ1-4; possible D gene TRBD1, 5 bases. This CDR3 is built from 14 residues. The germline V and J ends were trimmed by 9 bases and 7 bases, with 18 bases remaining between them. Germline V gene sequence: CDR1 SNHLY, CDR2 FYNNEI. The CDR3 loop reads CASREDTNGEKLFF. The CDR3 DNA sequence: TGTGCCAGTCGAGAGGACACTAACGGTGAAAAACTGTTTTTT.

This clonotype was seen only a few times. The rearrangement uses TRBV6-2 or TRBV6-3 and TRBJ2-3; D may be TRBD2 (6 bases). The length of the CDR3 is 16 residues. Germline values: CDR1 MNHEY, CDR2 SVGEGT. V lost 5 bases and J lost 0, with 15 bases in between. CDR3 region: CASSDAGTFSTDTQYF. The CDR3 DNA sequence: TGTGCCAGCAGTGACGCTGGGACTTTTAGCACAGATACGCAGTATTTT.

At least ten counts were recorded for this clonotype. The chain employs TRBV28 and TRBJ1-5; D might be TRBD1 (5 bases). Germline CDR1 reads MDHEN; CDR2 reads SYDVKM. The ends were cut back, 1 base at V and 9 bases at J, with 13 bases in the middle. The CDR3 contains 14 residues. This chain's CDR3 is CASSLFPGLSPQHF. CDR3 DNA: TGTGCCAGCAGTTTATTTCCAGGGCTCTCGCCCCAGCATTTT.

This clonotype was seen many times. This chain joins TRBV5-5 and TRBJ2-1, with 10 bases that match TRBD2. Per the germline V gene, CDR1 is SGHKS and CDR2 is YYEKEE (reference sequence). The V gene end was trimmed by 0 bases and the J gene end by 7 bases; junction bases not matched to a gene: 7. The length of the CDR3 is 16 residues. CDR3 nucleotides: TGTGCCAGCAGCTTGGAAGGGCTAGCGGGAGCGAATGAGCAGTTCTTC. Translating it yields CASSLEGLAGANEQFF.

The rearrangement joins TRBV3-1 to TRBJ2-3; 7 nucleotides agree with TRBD1. Germline lookup yields CDR1 LGHDT and CDR2 YNNKEL (reference sequence). V shed 0 bases, J shed 4 bases, and the junction held 4 bases outside the gene matches. The CDR3 is 15 residues long. CDR3 in amino acids: CASSQEGQLSDTQYF. The CDR3, as DNA: TGTGCCAGCAGCCAAGAGGGACAGCTGTCAGATACGCAGTATTTT.

This clonotype has at least ten counts. The V call is TRBV6-5, the J call TRBJ2-3; D assignment may be TRBD1 or TRBD2 (5 bases each). The V gene lost 6 bases and the J gene lost 4 bases, with 11 bases spanning the gap. Germline V gene lookup returns CDR1 MNHEY and CDR2 SVGAGI. CDR3 length: 13 amino acids. The CDR3, as DNA: TGTGCCAGCAGCTCCCTGGGGGCAGATACGCAGTATTTT. It encodes CASSSLGADTQYF.

This clonotype was detected ten times or more. The chain is built from TRBV20-1 and TRBJ1-5; D is possibly TRBD1 (6 bases). The CDR3 is 12 amino acids. V was pared by 4 bases and J by 2 bases, with 6 bases between. Germline CDR1 DFQATT, CDR2 SNEGSKA (reference sequence). CDR3 loop: CSATGGNQPQHF. Here the CDR3 DNA reads TGCAGTGCTACAGGGGGCAATCAGCCCCAGCATTTT.

At least ten counts were recorded for this clonotype. The chain uses TRBV20-1 and TRBJ1-2; 9 positions match TRBD1. In germline, CDR1 is DFQATT, CDR2 SNEGSKA (reference sequence). The V and J ends lost 6 bases and 7 bases, in that order; junction bases with no gene match: 6. This CDR3 comprises 12 residues. The CDR3 region is CSAPTGGGGYTF. CDR3 bases: TGCAGTGCCCCGACAGGGGGAGGTGGCTACACCTTC.